This section outlines one T cell receptor (beta chain) sequence together with its context. This clonotype has ten or more counts. Its binding antigen is unknown. Base quality data are lacking; no much larger clone is found one base away. The library was obtained by 5' RACE. Data came from a NextSeq 500. Unique molecular identifiers were attached to individual cDNA molecules in the TCR library protocol so that sequencing error and PCR bias could be corrected. TCR alpha and beta chains were both sequenced, and the abundances of alpha and beta sequences in each sample were closely correlated with each other. The original pipeline was this. Decombinator V4 was used to perform V gene, J gene and CDR3 annotation of TCR sequences. TCRs were defined as expanded if a significant change between any two time points was detected under a Poisson model with p below 0.0001. TCR abundances were normalised to the total number of TCRs sequenced per sample and were expressed as counts per million. MAIT TCRs were defined by TRAV1-2 paired with TRAJ12, TRAJ20 or TRAJ33, and iNKT TCRs by TRAV10 paired with TRAJ18. VDJdb, accessed on 1 November 2021, was searched for TCRs annotated for CMV, EBV and SARS-CoV-2, and TCRs annotated for more than one antigen were excluded. TCRdb handled the public reads itself, with Q25 trimming in fastp and clone calling in MiXCR, and kept productive beta chains. Entries that share a CDR3 protein sequence are merged under the most common genes and DNA. For this entry, the V and J calls and clone size follow TCRdb and not the study's own pipeline. The sample yields 25,000 to 35,000 distinct CDR3 sequences; about 4.5% were counted once. 5.5% to 7% of the sample is taken by the ten largest.

In the germline V gene (reference sequence), CDR1 corresponds to GTSNPN and CDR2 to SVGIG. Spanning cysteine to phenylalanine, the CDR3 consists of 16 amino acids. The entry retains the CDR3 DNA only, 48 bases that are in frame from base 1. The V end gives up 0 bases and the J end 6 bases, leaving 8 bases in the junction not matched to a gene. The data belong to a study of early T cells in non-severe SARS-CoV-2 infection (dated by TCRdb to 2020 to 2023). With regard to the full study: Because TCR sequencing was done on bulk RNA from unsorted whole blood, the alpha and beta chains could not be paired. Findings and caveats that apply to the study as a whole: VDJdb matching was skewed toward anti-spike CD8 responses and likely underestimated virus-specific expansions, missing private and CD4 specificities.

A case-control design nested within a healthcare worker cohort in London, UK, was used, with weekly nasopharyngeal swab PCR tests and blood sampling performed. Healthcare workers were recruited between 23 and 31 March 2020, during the week of the UK lockdown, and were followed weekly for up to about 16 weeks. The sequenced sample was whole blood, obtained at baseline. The receptor was isolated from an adult who was a healthcare worker with PCR-confirmed SARS-CoV-2 infection or an uninfected control (not recorded which). The chain links TRBV30 with TRBJ2-1; the junction holds 10 bases that match TRBD2. The base sequence is TGTGCCTGGAGTGTGGTAGCGGGAGGTGTTGCCAATGAGCAGTTCTTC. This codes for CAWSVVAGGVANEQFF.